This TCR beta chain was recorded in a study of cytomegalovirus exposure and HLA in healthy donors. General study findings and limits: The authors later found most CMV-associated TCR beta chains appeared HLA-restricted.

As to this clone: Its cognate antigen is unknown.

V lost 4 bases and J 2 bases, leaving 16 bases between the germline ends. CDR3 size: 16 residues. CDR1 SGDLS and CDR2 YYNGEE come from the germline V gene. This PCR relied on a set of 60 Vbeta primers and 13 Jbeta primers. Per the study methods: Later, an analysis found tens of millions of unique TCR beta chains, and about 10 million of these were shared. Generated by immunoSEQ multiplex PCR, the TCRdb table keeps only in-frame clones and is missing some. The V and J calls and the clone size are those of that table, but D and trimming were determined from the DNA. Of 150,000 to 200,000 clones in the sample, around 77% are singletons; the top ten hold about 2.1%.

This clonotype originated in a woman aged 30 to 39 in good health and CMV-seropositive. The chain couples TRBV9 to TRBJ1-3, with a possible D match to TRBD1 (5 bases). The sequencing input was PBMCs. In DNA form, the CDR3 reads TGTGCCAGCAGCCCCAGCTGGGGGGGGGCTGGAAACACCATATATTTT. Protein product: CASSPSWGGAGNTIYF.